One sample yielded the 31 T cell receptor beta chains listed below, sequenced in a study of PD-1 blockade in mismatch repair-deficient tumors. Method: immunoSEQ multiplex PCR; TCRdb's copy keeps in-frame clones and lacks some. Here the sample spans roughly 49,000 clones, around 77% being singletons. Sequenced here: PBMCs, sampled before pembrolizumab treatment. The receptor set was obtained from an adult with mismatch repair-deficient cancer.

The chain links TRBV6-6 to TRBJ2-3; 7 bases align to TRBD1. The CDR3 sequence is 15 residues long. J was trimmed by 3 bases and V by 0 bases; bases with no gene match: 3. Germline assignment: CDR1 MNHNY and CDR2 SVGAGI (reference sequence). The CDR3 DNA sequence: TGTGCCAGCAGTTACTCTGAACAGGGGACAGATACGCAGTATTTT. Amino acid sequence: CASSYSEQGTDTQYF.

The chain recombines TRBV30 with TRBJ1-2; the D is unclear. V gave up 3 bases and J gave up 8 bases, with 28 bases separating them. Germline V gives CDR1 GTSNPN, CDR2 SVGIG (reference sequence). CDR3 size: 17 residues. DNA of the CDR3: TGTGCCTGGAGGGGGAGGGCCATGGACCGCAGAATTCGGGGCTACACCTTC. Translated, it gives CAWRGRAMDRRIRGYTF.

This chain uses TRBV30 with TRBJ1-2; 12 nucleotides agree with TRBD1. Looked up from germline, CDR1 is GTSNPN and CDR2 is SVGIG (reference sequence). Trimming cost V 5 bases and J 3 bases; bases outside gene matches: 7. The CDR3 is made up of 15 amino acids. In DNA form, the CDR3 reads TGTGCCTGGCACCCGGGACAGGGGGCTTACTATGGCTACACCTTC. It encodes CAWHPGQGAYYGYTF.

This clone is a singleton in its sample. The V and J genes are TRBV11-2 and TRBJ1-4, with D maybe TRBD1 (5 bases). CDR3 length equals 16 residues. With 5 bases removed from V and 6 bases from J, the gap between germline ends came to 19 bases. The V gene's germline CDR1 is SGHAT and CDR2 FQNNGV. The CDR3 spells CASSQHSGFRDEKLFF. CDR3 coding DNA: TGTGCCAGCAGCCAACACTCAGGGTTTAGGGATGAAAAACTGTTTTTT.

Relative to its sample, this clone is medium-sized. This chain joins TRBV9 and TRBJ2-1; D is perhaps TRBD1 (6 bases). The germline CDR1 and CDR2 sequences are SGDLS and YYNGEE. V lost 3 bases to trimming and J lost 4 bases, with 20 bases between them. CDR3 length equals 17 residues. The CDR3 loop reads CASSDNTRGSGYNEQFF. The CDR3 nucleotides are TGTGCCAGCAGCGATAATACAAGGGGGTCGGGGTACAATGAGCAGTTCTTC. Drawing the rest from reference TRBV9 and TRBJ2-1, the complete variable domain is DSGVTQTPKHLITATGQRVTLRCSPRSGDLSVYWYQQSLDQGLQFLIQYYNGEERAKGNILERFSAQQFPDLHSELNLSSLELGDSALYFCASSDNTRGSGYNEQFFGPGTRLTVL.

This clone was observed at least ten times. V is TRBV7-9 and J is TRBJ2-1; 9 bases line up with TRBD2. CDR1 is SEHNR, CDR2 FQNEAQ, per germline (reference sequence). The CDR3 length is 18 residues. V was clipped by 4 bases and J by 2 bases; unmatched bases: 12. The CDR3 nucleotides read TGTGCCAGCAGCTCCAAAGAGATGCGGGAGGGCCCCTACAATGAGCAGTTCTTC. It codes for CASSSKEMREGPYNEQFF.

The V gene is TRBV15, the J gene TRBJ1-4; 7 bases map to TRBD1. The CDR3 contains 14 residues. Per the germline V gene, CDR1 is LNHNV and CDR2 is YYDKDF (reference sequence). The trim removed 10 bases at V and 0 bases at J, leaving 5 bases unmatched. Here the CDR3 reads CASTTGATNEKLFF. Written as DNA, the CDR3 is TGTGCCAGTACTACAGGGGCAACTAATGAAAAACTGTTTTTT.

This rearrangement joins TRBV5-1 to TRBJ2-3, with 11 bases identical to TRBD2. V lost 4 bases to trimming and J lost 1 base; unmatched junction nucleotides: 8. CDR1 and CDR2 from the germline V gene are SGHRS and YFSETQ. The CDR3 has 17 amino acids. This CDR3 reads CASSGTSGSSGTDTQYF. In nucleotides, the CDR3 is TGCGCCAGCAGCGGCACTAGCGGGAGTTCGGGCACAGATACGCAGTATTTT.

For the CDR3, the DNA is TGTGCCAGCTCACCAGGGCCCTTCAACACTGAAGCTTTCTTT. It encodes CASSPGPFNTEAFF. The chain employs TRBV18 and TRBJ1-1; D not certain. The CDR3 is made up of 14 amino acids. Trimming removed 2 bases from V and 2 bases from J, with 9 bases in between. Germline CDR1 is KGHSH and CDR2 is LQKENI.

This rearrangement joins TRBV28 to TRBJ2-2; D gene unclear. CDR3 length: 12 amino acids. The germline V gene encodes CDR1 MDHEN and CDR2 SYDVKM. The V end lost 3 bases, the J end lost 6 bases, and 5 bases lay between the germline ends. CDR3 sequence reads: CASSFFSGELFF. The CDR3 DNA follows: TGTGCCAGCAGTTTTTTTTCCGGGGAGCTGTTTTTT.

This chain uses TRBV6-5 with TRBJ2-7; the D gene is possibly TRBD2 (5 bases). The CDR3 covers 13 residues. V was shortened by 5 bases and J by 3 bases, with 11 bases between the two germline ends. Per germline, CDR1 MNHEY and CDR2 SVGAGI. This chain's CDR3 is CASSLTNGYEQYF. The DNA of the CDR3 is TGTGCCAGCAGTCTGACTAACGGCTACGAGCAGTACTTC.

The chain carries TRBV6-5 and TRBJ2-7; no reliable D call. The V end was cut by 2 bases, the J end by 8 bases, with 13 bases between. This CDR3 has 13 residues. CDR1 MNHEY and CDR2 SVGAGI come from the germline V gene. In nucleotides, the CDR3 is TGTGCCAGCAGTTACGAGAAAGGGCGACAGCAGTACTTC. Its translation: CASSYEKGRQQYF.

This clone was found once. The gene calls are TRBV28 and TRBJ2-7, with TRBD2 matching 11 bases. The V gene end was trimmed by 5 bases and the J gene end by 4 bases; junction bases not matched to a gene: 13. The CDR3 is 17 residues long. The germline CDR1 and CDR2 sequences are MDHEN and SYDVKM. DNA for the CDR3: TGTGCCAGCAGTCCTGGCCCTAGGACTAGCGGGTCGTACGAGCAGTACTTC. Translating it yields CASSPGPRTSGSYEQYF.

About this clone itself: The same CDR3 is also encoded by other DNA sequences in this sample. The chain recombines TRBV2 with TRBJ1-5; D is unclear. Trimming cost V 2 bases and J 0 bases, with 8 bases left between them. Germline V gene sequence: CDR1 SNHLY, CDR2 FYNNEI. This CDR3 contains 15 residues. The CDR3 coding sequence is TGTGCCAGCAGTGAAACGGGTTATAGCAATCAGCCCCAGCATTTT. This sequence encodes CASSETGYSNQPQHF. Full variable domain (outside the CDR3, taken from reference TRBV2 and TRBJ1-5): EPEVTQTPSHQVTQMGQEVILRCVPISNHLYFYWYRQILGQKVEFLVSFYNNEISEKSEIFDDQFSVERPDGSNFTLKIRSTKLEDSAMYFCASSETGYSNQPQHFGDGTRLSIL.

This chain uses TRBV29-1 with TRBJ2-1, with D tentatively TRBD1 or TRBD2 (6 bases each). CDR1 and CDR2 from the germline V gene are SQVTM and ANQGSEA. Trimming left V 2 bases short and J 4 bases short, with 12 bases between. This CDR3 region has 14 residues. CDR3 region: CSVERGRVYNEQFF. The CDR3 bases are TGCAGCGTTGAACGGGGGCGCGTATACAATGAGCAGTTCTTC.

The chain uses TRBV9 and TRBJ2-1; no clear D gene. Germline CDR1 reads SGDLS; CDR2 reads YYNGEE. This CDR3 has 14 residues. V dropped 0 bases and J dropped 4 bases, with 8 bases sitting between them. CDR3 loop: CASSVATEYNEQFF. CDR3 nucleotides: TGTGCCAGCAGCGTAGCTACGGAGTACAATGAGCAGTTCTTC. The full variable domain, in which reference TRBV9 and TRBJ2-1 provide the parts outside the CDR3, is DSGVTQTPKHLITATGQRVTLRCSPRSGDLSVYWYQQSLDQGLQFLIQYYNGEERAKGNILERFSAQQFPDLHSELNLSSLELGDSALYFCASSVATEYNEQFFGPGTRLTVL.

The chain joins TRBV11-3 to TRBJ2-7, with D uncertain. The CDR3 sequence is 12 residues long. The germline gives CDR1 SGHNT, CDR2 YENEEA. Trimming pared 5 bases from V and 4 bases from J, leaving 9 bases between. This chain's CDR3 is CASSRSGYEQYF. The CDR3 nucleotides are TGTGCCAGCAGCCGGAGTGGTTACGAGCAGTACTTC.

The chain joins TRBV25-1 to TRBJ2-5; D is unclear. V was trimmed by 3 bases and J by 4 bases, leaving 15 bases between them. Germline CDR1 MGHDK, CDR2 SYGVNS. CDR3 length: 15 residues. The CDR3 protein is CASSDSQGRLETQYF. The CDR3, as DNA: TGTGCCAGCAGTGATTCCCAAGGCCGGCTAGAGACCCAGTACTTC. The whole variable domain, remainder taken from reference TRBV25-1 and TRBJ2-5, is EADIYQTPRYLVIGTGKKITLECSQTMGHDKMYWYQQDPGMELHLIHYSYGVNSTEKGDLSSESTVSRIRTEHFPLTLESARPSHTSQYLCASSDSQGRLETQYFGPGTRLLVL.

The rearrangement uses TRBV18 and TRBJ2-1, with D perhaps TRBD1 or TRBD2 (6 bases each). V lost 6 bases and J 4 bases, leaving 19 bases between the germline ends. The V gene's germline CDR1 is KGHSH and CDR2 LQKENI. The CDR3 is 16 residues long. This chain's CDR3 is CASSADGGYVYNEQFF. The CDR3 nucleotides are TGTGCCAGCTCTGCCGACGGGGGCTACGTTTACAATGAGCAGTTCTTC. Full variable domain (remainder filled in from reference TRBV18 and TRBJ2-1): NAGVMQNPRHLVRRRGQEARLRCSPMKGHSHVYWYRQLPEEGLKFMVYLQKENIIDESGMPKERFSAEFPKEGPSILRIQQVVRGDSAAYFCASSADGGYVYNEQFFGPGTRLTVL.

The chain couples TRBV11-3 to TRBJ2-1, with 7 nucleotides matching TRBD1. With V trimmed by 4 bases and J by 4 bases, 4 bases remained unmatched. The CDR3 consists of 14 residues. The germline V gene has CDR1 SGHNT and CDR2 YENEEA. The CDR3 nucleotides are TGTGCCAGCAGCTGGGACAGCCTGTACAATGAGCAGTTCTTC. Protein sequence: CASSWDSLYNEQFF. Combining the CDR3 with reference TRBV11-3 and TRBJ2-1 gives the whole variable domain EAGVVQSPRYKIIEKKQPVAFWCNPISGHNTLYWYLQNLGQGPELLIRYENEEAVDDSQLPKDRFSAERLKGVDSTLKIQPAELGDSAVYLCASSWDSLYNEQFFGPGTRLTVL.

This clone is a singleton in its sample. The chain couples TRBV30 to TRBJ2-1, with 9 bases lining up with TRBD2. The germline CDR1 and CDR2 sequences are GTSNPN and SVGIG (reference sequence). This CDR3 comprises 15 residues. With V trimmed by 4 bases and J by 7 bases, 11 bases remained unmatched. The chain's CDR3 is CAWIMLAGVSNEQFF. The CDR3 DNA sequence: TGTGCCTGGATCATGTTAGCGGGAGTATCAAATGAGCAGTTCTTC.

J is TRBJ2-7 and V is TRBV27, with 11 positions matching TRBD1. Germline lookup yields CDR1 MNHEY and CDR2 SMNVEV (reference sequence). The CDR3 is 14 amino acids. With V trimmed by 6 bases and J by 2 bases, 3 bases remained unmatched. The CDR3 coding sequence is TGTGCCAGCAGCCCGGGACAGGGGGCCTACGAGCAGTACTTC. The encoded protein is CASSPGQGAYEQYF.

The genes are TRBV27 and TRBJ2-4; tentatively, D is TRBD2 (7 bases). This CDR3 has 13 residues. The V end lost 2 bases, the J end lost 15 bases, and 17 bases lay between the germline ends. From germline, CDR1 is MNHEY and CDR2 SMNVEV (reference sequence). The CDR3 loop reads CASSLRGAGETYF. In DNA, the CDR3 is TGTGCCAGCAGTTTACGGGGGGCAGGGGAAACGTACTTC.

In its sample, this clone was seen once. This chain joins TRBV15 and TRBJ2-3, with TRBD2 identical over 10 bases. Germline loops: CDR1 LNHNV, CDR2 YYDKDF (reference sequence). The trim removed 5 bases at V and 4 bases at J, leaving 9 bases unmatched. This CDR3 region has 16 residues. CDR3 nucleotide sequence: TGTGCCACCAGCTCCCGAGGAGCGGGAGGGGCAGATACGCAGTATTTT. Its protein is CATSSRGAGGADTQYF. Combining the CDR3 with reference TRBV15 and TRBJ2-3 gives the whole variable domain DAMVIQNPRYQVTQFGKPVTLSCSQTLNHNVMYWYQQKSSQAPKLLFHYYDKDFNNEADTPDNFQSRRPNTSFCFLDIRSPGLGDTAMYLCATSSRGAGGADTQYFGPGTRLTVL.

CDR3 DNA sequence: TGCGCCAGCAGCCAAGATGCAGGGAACACCGGGGAGCTGTTTTTT. Protein: CASSQDAGNTGELFF. The V and J genes are TRBV4-3 and TRBJ2-2; no clear D gene. The V gene's germline CDR1 is LGHNA and CDR2 YSLEER. V dropped 0 bases and J dropped 1 base, with 6 bases sitting between them. CDR3 length equals 15 residues.

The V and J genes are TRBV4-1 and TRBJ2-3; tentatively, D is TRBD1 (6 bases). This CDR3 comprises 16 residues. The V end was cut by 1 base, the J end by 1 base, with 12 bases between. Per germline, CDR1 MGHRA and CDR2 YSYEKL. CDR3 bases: TGCGCCAGCAGCCAAGGGACAGTAGGTGGCACAGATACGCAGTATTTT. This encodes CASSQGTVGGTDTQYF.

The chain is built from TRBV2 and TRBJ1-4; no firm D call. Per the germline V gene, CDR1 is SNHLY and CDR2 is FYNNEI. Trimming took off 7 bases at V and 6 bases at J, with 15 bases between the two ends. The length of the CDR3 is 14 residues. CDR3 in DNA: TGTGCCAGCAAAGCTAGACAAAGGGATGAAAAACTGTTTTTT. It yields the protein CASKARQRDEKLFF.

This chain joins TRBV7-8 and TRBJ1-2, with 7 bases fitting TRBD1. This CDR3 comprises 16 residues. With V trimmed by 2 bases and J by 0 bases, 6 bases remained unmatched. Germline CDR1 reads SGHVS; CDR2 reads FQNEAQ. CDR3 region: CASSLLARGANYGYTF. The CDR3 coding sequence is TGTGCCAGCAGCTTACTCGCCAGGGGGGCTAACTATGGCTACACCTTC.

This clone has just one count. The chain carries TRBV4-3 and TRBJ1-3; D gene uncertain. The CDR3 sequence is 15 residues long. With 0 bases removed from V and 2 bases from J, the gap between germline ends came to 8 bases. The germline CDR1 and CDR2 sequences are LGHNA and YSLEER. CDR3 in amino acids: CASSQDKTAGNTIYF. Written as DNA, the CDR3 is TGCGCCAGCAGCCAAGATAAGACCGCTGGAAACACCATATATTTT.

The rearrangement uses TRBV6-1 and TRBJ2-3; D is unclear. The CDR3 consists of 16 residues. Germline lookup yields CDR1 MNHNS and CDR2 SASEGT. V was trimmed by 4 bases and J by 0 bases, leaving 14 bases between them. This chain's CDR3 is CASSAPHSTSTDTQYF. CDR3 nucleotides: TGTGCCAGCAGTGCCCCGCACTCCACTAGCACAGATACGCAGTATTTT.

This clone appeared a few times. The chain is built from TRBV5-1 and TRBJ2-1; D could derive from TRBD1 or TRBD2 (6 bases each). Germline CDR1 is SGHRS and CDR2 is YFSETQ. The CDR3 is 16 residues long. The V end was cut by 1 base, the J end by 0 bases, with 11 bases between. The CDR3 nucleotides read TGCGCCAGCAGCTTGAGGGGGGACCTCTCCTACAATGAGCAGTTCTTC. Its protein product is CASSLRGDLSYNEQFF.